This TCR beta chain was documented in a study of T cells after yellow fever vaccination. The CDR3 runs 15 residues. V dropped 5 bases and J dropped 0 bases, with 13 bases sitting between them. Germline-derived CDR1 and CDR2 are SEHNR and FQNEAQ (reference sequence). TCRdb re-called the 5' RACE reads with MiXCR, one entry per CDR3 protein. The sample has 150,000 to 200,000 distinct CDR3 sequences, approximately 9.9% seen once. Study conclusions and caveats: The secondary response peaked faster, at day 5 versus 15, but was weaker.

This clonotype was seen only a few times. Antigen unknown. The TCR originated in a man younger than 35 who received the YFV17D yellow fever vaccine. The material was CD8+ T cells sorted from PBMCs, obtained 15 days after the yellow fever booster vaccination. V and J are TRBV7-9 and TRBJ1-1; maybe TRBD1 (5 bases). This CDR3 is CASSPAGGVNTEAFF. The CDR3 nucleotides are TGTGCCAGCAGCCCCGCCGGGGGAGTGAACACTGAAGCTTTCTTT.